This T cell receptor (beta chain) was profiled in a study of shared clonotypes between healthy human individuals (dated by TCRdb to about 2020). In terms of the full investigation: Two women and a few men aged 18 to 49 years were included in the cohort. For each donor, CD4 naive and CD4 memory were each run on three plates, CD8 naive on two plates, and CD8 memory on one plate. To estimate repertoire size and how much clonotypes are shared between individuals, the study performed deep sequencing of blood TCR repertoires from about 5 healthy adults. Libraries were prepared and TCR repertoires were sequenced by different laboratories using diverse techniques, in order to increase sequencing depth and limit assay-specific biases. Leukapheresis yielded between about 0.94 and 9 billion PBMCs per donor. The investigation overall reported the following: The small number of donors limited the genetic and exposure-history diversity represented. Naive subsets generally had larger estimated clonotype richness than memory subsets did. Compared with non-shared clonotypes, the clonotypes found in all four sorted-subset donors had higher generation probabilities. Sharing across several donors was observed for 5% to 6.5% of naive CD4, over 3% of naive CD8, 2% to 2.5% of memory CD4, and roughly 0.4% of memory CD8 clonotypes. Pairwise subsampling led to the expectation that sequencing depth would affect the degree of clonotype sharing among donors. Sampling was limited to blood, and TCR repertoires in tissue likely differ from TCR repertoires in blood. Incomplete sequencing was indicated by rarefaction of sorted-subset datasets, despite the large sequencing depth.

Donors were healthy HIV-negative adults with no recently reported acute infections or vaccinations. Every donor was a Caucasian adult residing in Nashville, Tennessee, USA. Magnetic negative selection was used to enrich CD4+ T cells, after which naive cells were positively selected on CD45RA and the negative fraction became the memory subset. Blood was collected by leukapheresis, and PBMCs were isolated by Ficoll-Histopaque density gradient centrifugation and then cryopreserved in liquid nitrogen vapor phase. Analytical flow cytometry was used to check the purity and quantity of every magnetically sorted T cell population. From each sorted fraction, genomic DNA was isolated and quantified by UV absorbance on a Nanodrop 2000c. From the germline V gene (reference sequence), CDR1 is DFQATT and CDR2 is SNEGSKA. V gives up 3 bases and J gives up 10 bases, and the segment between their germline ends measures 10 bases. The CDR3, cysteine through phenylalanine, is 11 amino acids long. Of all the DNA, just the CDR3 is kept, 33 bases in frame from base 1.

TCR CDR3 regions were amplified from genomic DNA by multiplex PCR using the deep immunoSEQ assay. Extracted genomic DNA from each cell subset was distributed evenly across all wells of several immunoSEQ 96-well plates, and each plate was treated as a replicate. For sorted subsets, 150 to 250 ng genomic DNA, equal to 25,000 to 35,000 T cell genomes, was loaded into each replicate PCR. The purified libraries were quantified using a Qubit 3.0 fluorometer, sized with a Bioanalyzer 2100, and then quantified again using the KAPA Library Quantification kit. A separate single-read 150-cycle Illumina NextSeq 550 flow cell was used to sequence each immunoSEQ 96-well plate. The paper's data handling went like this. The immunoSEQ output contained only junctional sequences without quality scores, so filtering could not match that applied to full-length reads. To assign V/J genes and CDR3, sequences were annotated against IMGT germline references using PyIR, a Python wrapper for IgBLAST v1.9. Reads were removed for weak V/J assignments (E-value above 1e-6), missing CDR3, stop codons, out-of-frame junctions, or ambiguous translated residues. V3J clonotypes were defined as sequences sharing the same inferred V gene, J gene, and CDR3 amino acid sequence. Percentage overlap between repertoires was computed as shared unique clonotypes divided by the size of the smaller repertoire. Richness of each repertoire was evaluated using RTK rarefaction, the Chao1 estimator, and Recon v2.1 estimates of unobserved clonotypes. Generation probabilities were computed with OLGA for all TCRbeta clonotypes obtained by the gDNA method from four donors. TCRdb retrieved this table from immuneACCESS and kept in-frame rearrangements only. Not all clones are present; in checked studies, unresolved V genes account for under half, and no reason is known for the remainder. V, J and clone size are taken as reported in that table, and D and trimming were inferred from the DNA itself. This sample lists approximately 2.5 million clones; 90% to 95% were detected once. About 0.39% of the sample is taken by the ten largest.

On this clone: Its recognized antigen is unknown. Nothing much larger sits one base from this clone, and base qualities are not available.

The chain was built from TRBV20-1 and TRBJ2-1; the D segment is perhaps TRBD1 or TRBD2, each sharing 5 matched bases. The receptor was isolated from a young man in good health. Some clones in this sample may be carry-over from other donors' samples. Source material: naive CD4+ T cells from PBMCs. The cell subset or site tag for this specimen amounts to: CD45RA+ positively selected. The CDR3 region: CSARGVREQFF. The DNA reads as follows: TGCAGTGCTAGGGGGGTTAGAGAGCAGTTCTTC.